The 32 T cell receptor beta chains reported below all come from one sample, sequenced in a study of blood T cell repertoires in COVID-19. Clones were read by immunoSEQ multiplex PCR, and TCRdb kept only the in-frame ones, dropping some. The profile shows roughly 250,000 clones, 70% to 85% of them singletons. The source material was peripheral blood. The receptors were gathered from a woman of 80 years or more with acute or convalescent COVID-19.

The chain uses TRBV19 and TRBJ2-5, with 7 bases that match TRBD1. V gave up 5 bases and J gave up 1 base; unmatched junction bases: 4. The CDR3 is made up of 14 amino acids. Per the germline V gene, CDR1 is LNHDA and CDR2 is SQIVND (reference sequence). The CDR3 region is CASSLGTAQETQYF. CDR3 nucleotide sequence: TGTGCCAGTAGTTTGGGGACAGCCCAAGAGACCCAGTACTTC.

The rearrangement uses TRBV29-1 and TRBJ1-2, with 10 bases aligning to TRBD1. The CDR3 totals 13 residues. V shed 5 bases and J 1 base; nucleotides not matched to a gene: 1. Germline CDR1 reads SQVTM; CDR2 reads ANQGSEA. CDR3 nucleotide sequence: TGCAGCGTTAGGACAGGGGGTAACTATGGCTACACCTTC. Amino acid sequence: CSVRTGGNYGYTF.

The chain is built from TRBV24-1 and TRBJ2-3, with 12 bases matching TRBD2. The germline gives CDR1 KGHDR, CDR2 SFDVKD. J was trimmed by 3 bases and V by 0 bases; bases with no gene match: 3. The CDR3 spans 17 residues. The CDR3 DNA reads as TGTGCCACCAGTGATTTGCTAGCGGGAGGGGTAACAGATACGCAGTATTTT. Amino acids: CATSDLLAGGVTDTQYF.

The chain is built from TRBV20-1 and TRBJ1-4; D gene unclear. Germline V gene data show CDR1 as DFQATT and CDR2 as SNEGSKA (reference sequence). CDR3 size: 13 residues. V was clipped by 3 bases and J by 0 bases, with 5 bases between them. The CDR3 reads CSASRATNEKLFF. The CDR3 DNA sequence: TGCAGTGCTAGTCGGGCAACTAATGAAAAACTGTTTTTT.

The V gene is TRBV12-2, the J gene TRBJ2-5; the table's D gene call, TRBD2, was not cross checked with the DNA. TRBV12-2 is listed as a pseudogene. The CDR3 has 13 amino acids. In DNA form, the CDR3 reads TGTGCAAGTTACCTAGCGGGAGGAGAGACCCAGTACTTC. Translating gives CASYLAGGETQYF.

V gene TRBV6-5 combines with J gene TRBJ1-6, with 8 bases aligning to TRBD1. The junction had 7 bases not matched to a gene; V was cut back by 6 bases and J by 6 bases. Per the germline V gene, CDR1 is MNHEY and CDR2 is SVGAGI. This CDR3 comprises 15 residues. CDR3 nucleotide sequence: TGTGCCAGCAGCACCAGGACAGGGAGTAATTCACCCCTCCACTTT. Protein sequence: CASSTRTGSNSPLHF.

The chain employs TRBV6-2 or TRBV6-3 and TRBJ2-2, with D perhaps TRBD2 (7 bases). The CDR3 runs to 17 residues. Trimming cost V 2 bases and J 2 bases, with 15 bases left between them. The V gene's germline CDR1 is MNHEY and CDR2 SVGEGT. Here the CDR3 DNA reads TGTGCCAGCAGTTACGTGGAGGGGGGGCCAAACACCGGGGAGCTGTTTTTT. It specifies CASSYVEGGPNTGELFF.

Here the CDR3 DNA reads TGTGCCAGCAGCTTGTCTGCAACTAATGAAAAACTGTTTTTT. It yields the protein CASSLSATNEKLFF. This chain links TRBV5-4 with TRBJ1-4; unclear D gene. Germline CDR1 is SGHNT and CDR2 is YYREEE (reference sequence). This CDR3 has 14 residues. The V gene lost 1 base and the J gene lost 0 bases, with 4 bases spanning the gap.

In nucleotides, the CDR3 is TGTGCCAGCAGCGTGCATGCCGGGACAAGCTATGGCTACACCTTC. Amino acids: CASSVHAGTSYGYTF. V gene TRBV9 combines with J gene TRBJ1-2; tentatively, D is TRBD1 (6 bases). This CDR3 spans 15 amino acids. Germline CDR1 and CDR2: SGDLS and YYNGEE. Between the trimmed V and J ends, which lost 2 bases and 4 bases, there was a span of 15 bases.

This clone was seen once. The V and J genes are TRBV5-1 and TRBJ1-4; a weak D match, TRBD1 (5 bases). Germline CDR1 is SGHRS and CDR2 is YFSETQ. The CDR3 has 19 residues. V was cut by 4 bases and J by 0 bases, with 22 bases left in between. DNA of the CDR3: TGCGCCAGCAGCCTAGCGAACCCTGGGACGGACGCAACTAATGAAAAACTGTTTTTT. Its protein is CASSLANPGTDATNEKLFF.

The chain employs TRBV5-5 and TRBJ2-2, with TRBD2 as a possible D gene (5 bases). V was clipped by 2 bases and J by 2 bases, with 10 bases between them. Germline V CDR1 and CDR2: SGHKS, YYEKEE (reference sequence). The CDR3 sequence is 15 residues long. The CDR3 coding sequence is TGTGCCAGCAGCTTAGGCGGGTCCAACACCGGGGAGCTGTTTTTT. Translated: CASSLGGSNTGELFF.

In DNA, the CDR3 is TGTGCCAGTAGTAGTCTCCCTATGGGGCGCACTGAAGCTTTCTTT. It yields the protein CASSSLPMGRTEAFF. The chain employs TRBV19 and TRBJ1-1; TRBD1 is a possible D gene (5 bases). In germline, CDR1 is LNHDA, CDR2 SQIVND (reference sequence). V was clipped by 4 bases and J by 4 bases, with 16 bases between them. The CDR3 is 15 amino acids.

The chain uses TRBV25-1 and TRBJ1-2; unclear D gene. Germline CDR1 MGHDK, CDR2 SYGVNS. Trimming removed 3 bases at V and 4 bases at J, with 6 bases between. This CDR3 is 12 amino acids long. In nucleotides, the CDR3 is TGTGCCAGCAGTGAGGGCCTCTATGGCTACACCTTC. As protein: CASSEGLYGYTF.

The genes are TRBV19 and TRBJ2-7, with 8 positions matching TRBD2. The CDR3 is made up of 17 amino acids. Germline loops: CDR1 LNHDA, CDR2 SQIVND (reference sequence). The V segment lost 5 bases and the J segment 4 bases; nucleotides outside the gene matches: 16. CDR3 residues: CASSRAPIRGGPYEQYF. CDR3 DNA: TGTGCCAGTAGTCGGGCCCCTATTCGGGGGGGCCCTTACGAGCAGTACTTC.

V is TRBV6-4 and J is TRBJ2-1; 7 nucleotides agree with TRBD1. CDR1 is MRHNA, CDR2 SNTAGT, per germline. V lost 5 bases and J lost 4; bases outside the gene matches: 2. This CDR3 has 13 amino acids. In DNA, the CDR3 is TGTGCCAGCAGTTTGGACAGGTACAATGAGCAGTTCTTC. Its translation: CASSLDRYNEQFF.

This clone was found a few times. The chain recombines TRBV7-2 with TRBJ1-2, with TRBD1 matching 11 bases. The CDR3 has 19 residues. Germline V gene data show CDR1 as SGHTA and CDR2 as FQGNSA. Unmatched junction bases numbered 11, after V lost 2 bases and J lost 0 bases. The CDR3 here is CASSLKGQGAIISNYGYTF. In nucleotides, the CDR3 is TGTGCCAGCAGCTTAAAAGGACAGGGGGCGATTATTTCTAACTATGGCTACACCTTC.

J is TRBJ1-3 and V is TRBV9, with no clear D. This CDR3 has 16 residues. CDR1 SGDLS and CDR2 YYNGEE come from the germline V gene. Trimming took off 0 bases at V and 8 bases at J, with 18 bases between the two ends. The CDR3 nucleotides read TGTGCCAGCAGCGTAGGTGAGGCTGCGGGCGCGGACACCATATATTTT. Protein product: CASSVGEAAGADTIYF.

V is TRBV2 and J is TRBJ2-1; a weak D match, TRBD1 (5 bases). This CDR3 is 15 amino acids long. Germline values: CDR1 SNHLY, CDR2 FYNNEI. The V end was cut by 6 bases, the J end by 0 bases, with 12 bases between. The CDR3 DNA is TGTGCCAGCAGGGGGCGAACTTTCTCCTACAATGAGCAGTTCTTC. This encodes CASRGRTFSYNEQFF.

This clone showed up many times. The chain recombines TRBV30 with TRBJ1-6, with D unclear. This CDR3 comprises 13 residues. Deletions cut 2 bases from V and 7 bases from J, with 9 bases between. Looked up from germline, CDR1 is GTSNPN and CDR2 is SVGIG (reference sequence). The CDR3 DNA reads TGTGCCTGGAGTCCCGGGAAAAATTCACCCCTCCACTTT. It encodes CAWSPGKNSPLHF.

J is TRBJ1-5 and V is TRBV4-1; D might be TRBD1 (5 bases). V dropped 0 bases and J dropped 6 bases, with 18 bases sitting between them. CDR1 and CDR2 (germline): MGHRA, YSYEKL. This CDR3 comprises 17 residues. CDR3 nucleotides: TGCGCCAGCAGCCAAGAGGGTGGGGCAGTAAGAAGTCAGCCCCAGCATTTT. Its translation: CASSQEGGAVRSQPQHF.

This chain uses TRBV2 with TRBJ1-5; no clear D gene. V gave up 6 bases and J gave up 0 bases, with 12 bases separating them. The CDR3 sequence is 15 residues long. The V gene's germline CDR1 is SNHLY and CDR2 FYNNEI. The CDR3 protein is CASSRNSFSNQPQHF. The CDR3 DNA reads as TGTGCCAGCAGCAGAAACAGCTTTAGCAATCAGCCCCAGCATTTT.

The J gene is TRBJ2-1, the V gene TRBV6-5; 9 positions agree with TRBD2. Trimming removed 7 bases from V and 13 bases from J; junction bases left unmatched: 8. Germline V lookup: CDR1 MNHEY, CDR2 SVGAGI. The length of the CDR3 is 12 residues. For the CDR3, the DNA is TGTGCCAGCACCGATAGCGGGAGATCCCAGTTCTTC. It is translated as CASTDSGRSQFF.

This clone was picked up a small number of times. J is TRBJ2-2 and V is TRBV4-1; 13 positions match TRBD2. The CDR3 is made up of 20 amino acids. Trimming took 3 bases from V and 4 from J; bases not matched to a gene: 14. CDR1 MGHRA and CDR2 YSYEKL come from the germline V gene. The CDR3 loop reads CASSQHILAGGPSVTGELFF. CDR3 coding DNA: TGCGCCAGCAGCCAGCACATACTAGCGGGAGGGCCCTCTGTCACCGGGGAGCTGTTTTTT.

In this sample, this clone turned up a few times. The V call is TRBV27, the J call TRBJ2-3, with 10 bases that match TRBD2. CDR3 length: 15 residues. V lost 4 bases to trimming and J lost 2 bases; unmatched junction nucleotides: 3. CDR1 is MNHEY and CDR2 is SMNVEV in the germline V gene (reference sequence). The CDR3 nucleotides read TGTGCCAGCAGTTCACTAGCGGGATACACAGATACGCAGTATTTT. It codes for CASSSLAGYTDTQYF.

This rearrangement joins TRBV18 to TRBJ2-3; the D is unclear. The germline gives CDR1 KGHSH, CDR2 LQKENI. The CDR3 loop spans 13 amino acids. V gave up 3 bases and J gave up 2 bases, with 6 bases separating them. Written as DNA, the CDR3 is TGTGCCAGCTCACCTGCTAACACAGATACGCAGTATTTT. This gives the protein CASSPANTDTQYF.

This rearrangement joins TRBV5-5 to TRBJ1-2; 8 bases map to TRBD1. The junction had 12 bases not matched to a gene; V was cut back by 4 bases and J by 4 bases. The germline CDR1 and CDR2 sequences are SGHKS and YYEKEE (reference sequence). The CDR3 extends over 16 amino acids. The DNA for the CDR3 is TGTGCCAGCAGCCTTCCCGGGACAGGATGGGGCTATGGCTACACCTTC. The encoded protein is CASSLPGTGWGYGYTF.

The CDR3 spells CASSPPQRATDTQYF. DNA of the CDR3: TGTGCCAGCTCACCTCCTCAGCGAGCAACAGATACGCAGTATTTT. The V call is TRBV18, the J call TRBJ2-3; no clear D. Trimming removed 3 bases from V and 3 bases from J, with 13 bases in between. The germline V gene encodes CDR1 KGHSH and CDR2 LQKENI. The CDR3 extends over 15 amino acids.

The chain recombines TRBV19 with TRBJ2-1; D is possibly TRBD1 (6 bases). The ends were cut back, 6 bases at V and 0 bases at J, with 15 bases in the middle. The germline CDR1 and CDR2 sequences are LNHDA and SQIVND (reference sequence). The CDR3 runs 16 residues. Here the CDR3 DNA reads TGTGCCAGTAGCCCCCCGGGCAGGGGCTCCTACAATGAGCAGTTCTTC. Translation: CASSPPGRGSYNEQFF. The entire variable domain, with the rest obtained from reference TRBV19 and TRBJ2-1, is as follows: DGGITQSPKYLFRKEGQNVTLSCEQNLNHDAMYWYRQDPGQGLRLIYYSQIVNDFQKGDIAEGYSVSREKKESFPLTVTSAQKNPTAFYLCASSPPGRGSYNEQFFGPGTRLTVL.

V gene TRBV6-5 combines with J gene TRBJ2-5; 9 positions match TRBD1. Germline CDR1 reads MNHEY; CDR2 reads SVGAGI. J gave up 4 bases and V 6 bases, and 9 bases lay outside the gene matches. The length of the CDR3 is 15 residues. CDR3 bases: TGTGCCAGCAGGGTATCGGGACAGGGCGGAGAGACCCAGTACTTC. Amino acid sequence: CASRVSGQGGETQYF.

J is TRBJ2-7 and V is TRBV6-6; D not resolved. CDR1 MNHNY and CDR2 SVGAGI come from the germline V gene (reference sequence). CDR3 length equals 11 residues. V gave up 5 bases and J gave up 6 bases, with 8 bases separating them. The CDR3 sequence is CASSGQIEQYF. As DNA, the CDR3 is TGTGCCAGCAGTGGCCAGATCGAGCAGTACTTC.

This clone was seen a handful of times. The V gene is TRBV7-3, the J gene TRBJ2-2; 7 bases are a match to TRBD1. The germline V gene has CDR1 SGHTA and CDR2 FQGTGA. V lost 1 base, J lost 4 bases, and 3 bases stayed unmatched. The CDR3 contains 15 residues. The CDR3 sequence is CASSLMGQPTGELFF. CDR3 coding DNA: TGTGCCAGCAGCTTAATGGGACAGCCCACCGGGGAGCTGTTTTTT.

The chain couples TRBV19 to TRBJ1-5; D may be TRBD1 (6 bases). The CDR3 runs to 13 residues. CDR1 and CDR2 from the germline V gene are LNHDA and SQIVND (reference sequence). The V and J ends lost 3 bases and 5 bases respectively, with 8 bases between them. Here the CDR3 DNA reads TGTGCCAGTAGTATCAGGGGAGATCAGCCCCAGCATTTT. It is translated as CASSIRGDQPQHF.